This T cell receptor (beta chain) was sequenced for a study of spatial heterogeneity in lung cancer (dated by TCRdb to about 2019). Background for the entire study: Donors were 72 patients with early-stage, untreated non-small cell lung cancer from the lung TRACERx cohort. Beta-chain transcripts were consistently detected in greater numbers than alpha-chain transcripts, which likely reflects a higher abundance of beta-chain transcripts. At surgery, both alpha and beta chains were TCR-sequenced in roughly 230 tumor regions, fewer than 85 matched nontumor lung samples and 56 PBMC samples. Nonsynonymous mutation counts, determined by whole-exome sequencing of tumor tissue, were related to features of the TCR repertoire. Follow-up PBMC samples were sequenced whenever available, and the median time to follow-up was roughly two years after resection. TCR alpha and beta repertoires were quantitatively compared across multiple tumor regions, matched nontumor lung and blood in non-small cell lung cancer. In the raw uncorrected reads, each unique combination of TCR and UMI appeared on average more than ten times.

Taken with the paper, the label for time point translates to: blood at routine non-recurrence follow-up after resection. Whole RNA extracted from tumor and nontumor lung tissue, or from cryopreserved PBMC samples, was used for TCR sequencing without cell sorting. Only patients for whom sufficient RNA was available from at least two tumor regions were selected for TCR sequencing. Libraries were constructed by 5' RACE. TCRdb records NextSeq 500 as the sequencer. In the TCR library protocol, a unique molecular identifier was attached to each TCR cDNA molecule so that PCR and sequencing errors could be corrected. The paper's data handling went like this. TCR identification, UMI-based error correction and CDR3 extraction were all carried out with Decombinator tools. Expanded TCRs were defined as those above a frequency of 2 per 1,000, corresponding to the top 1% of the tumor frequency distribution. Rényi diversity was computed with the R vegan package after subsampling each repertoire 100 times to 5,000 TCRs. To build CDR3 similarity networks, amino acid triplet string-kernel similarity was used, and CDR3s were connected when their pairwise similarity was above 0.82. TCRdb redid the processing of the public reads, applying fastp at Q25 and MiXCR, and retained in-frame beta chains. Rows merge per CDR3 protein into single entries with the most common DNA and genes. These V and J calls are TCRdb output, not the study's own analysis. The table for this sample lists about 120,000 distinct CDR3 sequences; roughly an eighth of them were counted only once. The ten largest clones take up approximately 15% of the sample.

V loses 5 bases, J loses 9 bases, and the germline ends lie 17 bases apart. CDR1 SEHNR and CDR2 FQNEAQ were looked up in the germline V gene (reference sequence). The CDR3 sequence holds 14 residues, the cysteine and phenylalanine included. CDR3 DNA is the only sequence kept; it has 42 bases, read in frame from the first base. As regards this clonotype: There is no known antigen for this receptor. Base qualities are not provided; no much larger clone lies one nucleotide away.

Beyond this particular receptor, the publication reports: Confirming at a functional level the hypothesis that regional TCRs recognize regional mutations was considered to require additional single-cell paired TCR alpha and beta sequencing. Ubiquitous expanded tumor TCRs showed up in blood more often at tumor resection than at routine follow-up. Only approximately 13 patients were included in comparisons of baseline and follow-up blood repertoires.

The chain links TRBV7-9 with TRBJ2-1, and TRBD1 may be the D gene, going by 6 matching bases. This material consisted of PBMCs, taken at follow-up. The origin of this receptor is a male donor with early-stage non-small cell lung cancer. DNA sequence: TGTGCCAGCAGCCCAGGGGCAGGGGTGCGTGAGCAGTTCTTC. It codes for CASSPGAGVREQFF.